This entry is about one TCR beta chain. Its antigen remains unidentified. CDR3 length: 15 residues. Trimming removed 4 bases from V and 0 bases from J, with 10 bases in between. The V gene's germline CDR1 is SGHAT and CDR2 FQNNGV. These data are taken from a study of cytomegalovirus exposure and HLA in healthy donors. Study-wide results and limits: One later analysis, an examination of the 120 validation repertoires, found that first-cohort TCR clusters tended to co-occur in them.

Profiling relied on immunoSEQ multiplex PCR, and the TCRdb table lists in-frame clones only, not all of them. The profile covers 160,000 or so clones, with 85% to 90% appearing a single time and under 3% taken by the ten largest. Sequencing was performed on PBMCs. The chain recombines TRBV11-2 with TRBJ2-1; the D gene is possibly TRBD1 (5 bases). This receptor was taken from a man aged 18-30 years in good health and CMV-seronegative. The CDR3 reads CASSSLDSSYNEQFF. CDR3 bases: TGTGCCAGCAGCTCATTAGACAGCTCCTACAATGAGCAGTTCTTC. The full variable domain, rest sourced from reference TRBV11-2 and TRBJ2-1, is EAGVAQSPRYKIIEKRQSVAFWCNPISGHATLYWYQQILGQGPKLLIQFQNNGVVDDSQLPKDRFSAERLKGVDSTLKIQPAKLEDSAVYLCASSSLDSSYNEQFFGPGTRLTVL.